Reported below is one TCR beta chain. This clone appeared once. Its antigen has not been determined. No base quality values were provided; no much bigger clone lies one nucleotide off. The sample comes from a study of graft-versus-host responses after intestinal transplantation (dated by TCRdb to about 2021). Notes on the research overall: Multivisceral, liver-intestinal, or isolated intestinal transplants were received by the recipients. After intestinal transplantation, graft-versus-host and host-versus-graft alloreactive T cell clones were followed in the graft, circulation and bone marrow using bulk TCR-beta CDR3 sequencing. Alloreactive clones were identified by sequencing pre-transplant mixed lymphocyte reaction products and comparing them with unstimulated pre-transplant donor and recipient T cells. The cohort enrolled around 23 intestinal transplant recipients including one retransplant, and 3 patients lacking pretransplant specimens were excluded. Anti-thymocyte globulin induction was given to all recipients, followed by maintenance tacrolimus and steroids for two to three years. Donor T cell macrochimerism was defined as a peak of at least 4% donor T cells among recipient peripheral blood mononuclear cells. Rather than going through the commercial service, samples from a few later patients were sequenced in-house on an Illumina MiSeq and processed with MiXCR. The study at large found these results: GvH clones turned up in recipient bone marrow, with some appearing earlier in ileal mucosa or blood, a pattern consistent with an intestinal mucosal origin. High GvH to HvG T cell clonal ratios were observed in the allografts of patients with donor T cell macrochimerism. Conclusions were limited by the relatively low number and heterogeneity of intestinal transplant patients. Peak levels of circulating GvH clones were associated with declines in HvG clones early after transplant.

The receptor library was made with the immunoSEQ multiplex PCR assay. In most patients, genomic DNA was isolated using the Qiagen DNeasy Blood and Tissue Kit and sent frozen to Adaptive Biotechnologies for TCR sequencing. High-throughput TCR-beta CDR3 sequencing of genomic DNA from most patients was performed by Adaptive Biotechnologies. In the original analysis: Adaptive's ImmunoSEQ software was the source of the TCR sequencing data for 15 to 20 patients, while a few other patients were processed with MiXCR and VDJtools. To correct CD4 versus CD8 sorting errors, any sequence found in both subsets at a frequency ratio below 5:1 was removed. Because the origin of CDR3 nucleotide sequences shared between donor and recipient could not be assigned, those sequences were removed. Alloreactive clones required at least 2-fold expansion over unstimulated cells and minimum CFSE-low frequency of 0.002% (template counts) or 0.001% (read counts). A clone was considered mappable if detected in the sequenced pre-transplant spleen, lymph node, or MLR CFSE-low populations of the donor or recipient. The cumulative frequency of alloreactive clones was calculated as a percentage of all sequences, weighted by copy number. In TCRdb, the immuneACCESS table is reduced to in-frame sequences with V and J assigned. These tables do not hold every clone; where another copy was compared, an unresolved V gene accounts for under half, and the others remain unexplained. The V and J calls and clone size come from that table; D and trimming were worked out from the DNA. This sample holds some 120,000 clones; over 85% were observed only once. The ten largest clonotypes hold approximately 0.17% of the sample.

V trim: 4 bases; J trim: 6 bases; unmatched bases: 9. CDR3 length: 16 amino acids, cysteine to phenylalanine. This entry keeps only the CDR3 DNA: 48 bases, framed from base 1. Looking up the germline V gene (reference sequence) yields CDR1 SEHNR and CDR2 FQNEAQ. The label giving this sample's time point can be read as: cells obtained before transplantation from donor or recipient. CD3+CD4+ and CD3+CD8+ populations were FACS-sorted from unstimulated pre-transplant donor and recipient cells taken from spleen or lymph nodes. The chain is encoded by TRBV7-9 joined to TRBJ1-2; 12 of the junction bases match TRBD1. The TCR was taken from a human donor who received an intestinal transplant. Sequencing was performed on unstimulated CD4+ T cells sorted from spleen or lymph node cells, taken before intestinal transplant. This receptor carries the CDR3 CASSSGTGGAIDGYTF. The sequence in DNA is TGTGCCAGCAGCTCCGGGACAGGGGGCGCGATCGATGGCTACACCTTC.